A single T cell receptor beta chain is shown here with its context. It has no known antigen specificity. No much larger clone exists at a distance of one base, and base qualities are not known. The entry originates in a study of blood T cell repertoires in COVID-19 (dated by TCRdb to about 2020). About the investigation overall: Collaborator samples came from the United States, Italy and Spain and covered acute and convalescent phases of COVID-19. The prospective study material was composed of cDNA or gDNA derived from T cells, B-cell-depleted T cells, or PBMCs. Deeply sampled blood TCRbeta repertoires from subjects exposed to, actively infected with, or recovered from COVID-19 were included in the dataset. The repertoires were made available in a free public database intended to serve as a resource for research on the immune response to SARS-CoV-2. Samples were obtained from the ongoing ImmuneRACE study (first 160 participants) and from about 1,300 subjects provided by 6 global collaborators. Sample metadata almost always included a de-identified subject ID, COVID-19 status, age in years and sex. HLA class I and class II types, where available, came from metadata supplied by the sample provider rather than from assay-based typing.

Unmatched junction bases come to 14, with V trimmed by 2 bases and J by 7 bases. The CDR3 sequence holds 17 residues, the cysteine and phenylalanine included. Only the CDR3 part of the read is kept: 51 bases, read in frame from the first base. The germline V gene encodes CDR1 SGDLS and CDR2 YYNGEE. Results the study describes overall, beyond this receptor: The quantity of clinical and demographic metadata differed by source and by participant and was supplied without curation.

TCRbeta CDR3 regions were amplified from genomic DNA using the immunoSEQ Assay, a bias-controlled multiplex PCR. Regarding the original processing steps: Within the assay, amplification of reference gene primers was used to estimate how many nucleated cells each sample contained. To quantify the absolute abundance of each unique TCRbeta CDR3 rearrangement, sequence reads were collapsed and filtered. For each sample, productive Simpson clonality was calculated as the square root of Simpson's diversity index across productive rearrangements. Not all clones reach the TCRdb copy of this immuneACCESS table, which keeps in-frame sequences only. Checked studies attribute under half of the gap to unresolved V genes and leave the rest unexplained. V and J calls and clone size are copied from that table; D and trimming were computed from the DNA. The sample has about 270,000 clones on record, 85% of them singletons. The leading ten clones occupy 13% of the sample.

The collaborating institutions used their own protocols to collect whole blood in K2EDTA tubes. Collaborator samples were shipped for TCRbeta analysis as frozen whole blood, isolated PBMCs, or DNA extracted from either sample type. Material: peripheral blood. This chain joins TRBV9 to TRBJ2-1; TRBD2 lines up with 8 middle nucleotides. The sequence came from a human donor in a cohort sampled during active COVID-19. The encoded CDR3 is CASSVGGGAGVLNEQFF. The DNA sequence reads TGTGCCAGCAGCGTCGGTGGCGGAGCGGGAGTACTAAATGAGCAGTTCTTC.